A single sample is the source of the 19 T cell receptor beta chains below, sequenced in a study of blood T cell repertoires in COVID-19. Only in-frame clones appear in the TCRdb table, and some are missing; sequencing was by immunoSEQ multiplex PCR. The sample has under 300,000 clones; around 89% are singletons. Sequenced material: PBMCs or T cells enriched from blood (not recorded which). These receptors were taken from a man aged 40-49 years who had recovered from COVID-19.

This clone was observed a single time. This rearrangement joins TRBV3-1 (or the pseudogene TRBV3-2) to TRBJ1-1; D is possibly TRBD1 (6 bases). Germline V gives CDR1 LGHDT, CDR2 YNNKEL (reference sequence). Between the trimmed V and J ends, which lost 3 bases and 4 bases, there was a span of 27 bases. The CDR3 covers 19 residues. The CDR3 region has the DNA TGTGCCAGCAGCCAGCTTCCTGGGGCAGGGGCGGATTATAGCACTGAAGCTTTCTTT. Residues: CASSQLPGAGADYSTEAFF.

The V gene is TRBV9, the J gene TRBJ2-1; 7 bases align to TRBD1. The CDR3 loop spans 15 amino acids. V was pared by 3 bases and J by 2 bases, with 5 bases of the junction left unmatched. The germline gives CDR1 SGDLS, CDR2 YYNGEE. This CDR3 reads CASSAQGDAYNEQFF. In DNA, the CDR3 is TGTGCCAGCAGCGCCCAGGGGGATGCCTACAATGAGCAGTTCTTC.

The rearrangement links TRBV3-1 (or the pseudogene TRBV3-2) to TRBJ2-1; possibly TRBD2 for D (5 bases). Deletions cut 2 bases from V and 5 bases from J, with 13 bases between. Germline V gene sequence: CDR1 LGHDT, CDR2 YNNKEL (reference sequence). The CDR3 is 15 amino acids. CDR3 protein: CASSQSAGTDNEQFF. The CDR3 bases are TGTGCCAGCAGCCAAAGTGCGGGTACGGACAATGAGCAGTTCTTC.

V usage is TRBV11-3 and J usage is TRBJ2-7; a possible D gene is TRBD1 (6 bases). The CDR3 spans 14 residues. From germline, CDR1 is SGHNT and CDR2 YENEEA. The V end lost 0 bases, the J end lost 2 bases, and 8 bases lay between the germline ends. CDR3 amino acids: CASSLEAGAYEQYF. CDR3 in DNA: TGTGCCAGCAGCTTAGAGGCAGGGGCCTACGAGCAGTACTTC.

CDR3 loop: CASSPETDYGYTF. The CDR3 DNA reads as TGTGCCAGCTCACCGGAGACTGACTATGGCTACACCTTC. V is TRBV18 and J is TRBJ1-2; no firm D call. The CDR3 is 13 amino acids. The V gene lost 3 bases and the J gene lost 3 bases, with 8 bases spanning the gap. CDR1 and CDR2 from the germline V gene are KGHSH and LQKENI.

The genes are TRBV12-3 or TRBV12-4 and TRBJ2-1, with unresolved D. Trimming cost V 7 bases and J 8 bases, with 9 bases left between them. This CDR3 spans 11 amino acids. In nucleotides, the CDR3 is TGTGCCAGCACCCTTGTCGATGAGCAGTTCTTC. This sequence encodes CASTLVDEQFF.

This rearrangement joins TRBV11-2 to TRBJ2-1, with 7 bases lining up with TRBD2. The CDR3 contains 16 residues. The ends lost 2 bases at V and 7 bases at J; junction bases unmatched: 11. The germline V gene has CDR1 SGHAT and CDR2 FQNNGV. The CDR3 spells CASSLSWEGHRNEQFF. DNA for the CDR3: TGTGCCAGCAGCTTAAGTTGGGAGGGCCATCGGAATGAGCAGTTCTTC.

The chain combines TRBV6-5 with TRBJ2-1; unclear D gene. The V gene's germline CDR1 is MNHEY and CDR2 SVGAGI. V shed 7 bases and J shed 8 bases, with 18 bases lying between them. The CDR3 length is 14 residues. The CDR3 loop reads CASTFTPPGDEQFF. The CDR3 coding sequence is TGTGCCAGCACCTTCACACCCCCGGGTGATGAGCAGTTCTTC.

This clone was counted only a few times. The chain is built from TRBV21-1 and TRBJ2-7; the tabulated D call, TRBD2, remains unverified against the DNA. TRBV21-1 is a pseudogene. There are 19 residues in the CDR3. The CDR3 sequence: CAGTFKRTSGSLRTYEQYF. CDR3 DNA: TGTGCCGGCACTTTCAAAAGGACTAGCGGGAGTCTCAGGACCTACGAGCAGTACTTC.

The chain combines TRBV5-1 with TRBJ2-3; 7 bases map to TRBD2. This CDR3 comprises 14 residues. Germline V lookup: CDR1 SGHRS, CDR2 YFSETQ. V shed 1 base and J 11 bases; nucleotides not matched to a gene: 10. The CDR3 region has the DNA TGCGCCAGCAGCTTGCCACAGGATGGGGAGGGGCAGTATTTT. It specifies CASSLPQDGEGQYF.

The chain has TRBV5-5 and TRBJ2-3, with D maybe TRBD1 (6 bases). Deletions cut 2 bases from V and 3 bases from J, with 10 bases between. In germline, CDR1 is SGHKS, CDR2 YYEKEE (reference sequence). The CDR3 totals 14 residues. CDR3 protein: CASSFGQGTDTQYF. CDR3 sequence (DNA): TGTGCCAGCAGCTTCGGGCAGGGGACAGATACGCAGTATTTT.

The CDR3 region is CASSPGTGGYYEQYF. The DNA for the CDR3 is TGTGCCAGCAGCCCGGGGACAGGGGGCTACTACGAGCAGTACTTC. The genes are TRBV13 and TRBJ2-7; 12 bases align to TRBD1. V shed 5 bases, J shed 3 bases, and the junction held 5 bases outside the gene matches. Germline lookup yields CDR1 PRHDT and CDR2 FYEKMQ (reference sequence). The CDR3 has 15 residues.

The chain combines TRBV7-9 with TRBJ1-1, with D possibly being TRBD1 (5 bases). V lost 5 bases and J 3 bases, leaving 16 bases between the germline ends. This CDR3 has 15 residues. CDR1 is SEHNR and CDR2 is FQNEAQ in the germline V gene (reference sequence). The CDR3 here is CASSLTQGPYTEAFF. For the CDR3, the DNA is TGTGCCAGCAGCCTCACCCAGGGCCCCTACACTGAAGCTTTCTTT.

The chain links TRBV29-1 to TRBJ1-2; D possibly corresponds to TRBD1 (6 bases). Germline lookup yields CDR1 SQVTM and CDR2 ANQGSEA. The length of the CDR3 is 15 residues. The V gene lost 3 bases and the J gene lost 0 bases, with 14 bases spanning the gap. Written as DNA, the CDR3 is TGCAGCGTTGATGTGTGGGGGGGCTCTAACTATGGCTACACCTTC. Translation gives CSVDVWGGSNYGYTF.

The chain joins TRBV11-2 to TRBJ2-5; 7 bases align to TRBD2. V lost 6 bases and J lost 4; bases outside the gene matches: 8. CDR1 SGHAT and CDR2 FQNNGV come from the germline V gene. This CDR3 is 14 amino acids long. DNA for the CDR3: TGTGCCAGCAGGAGACTAGCTCTGGGAGAGACCCAGTACTTC. It encodes CASRRLALGETQYF.

The chain recombines TRBV7-2 with TRBJ2-7; D is perhaps TRBD2 (5 bases). V was pared by 5 bases and J by 3 bases, with 14 bases between. Germline CDR1 reads SGHTA; CDR2 reads FQGNSA. This CDR3 region has 14 residues. The DNA of the CDR3 is TGTGCCAGCAGCAGAGGACGGGGTCTCTACGAGCAGTACTTC. Translated, it gives CASSRGRGLYEQYF.

V gene TRBV5-8 combines with J gene TRBJ1-5, with TRBD1 as a possible D gene (6 bases). From germline, CDR1 is SGHTS and CDR2 YDEGEE. The CDR3 spans 18 residues. Trimming pared 1 base from V and 3 bases from J, leaving 20 bases between. CDR3 sequence reads: CASSLTRSQGTYNQPQHF. The CDR3 bases are TGTGCCAGCAGCTTGACTCGTTCCCAGGGGACCTACAATCAGCCCCAGCATTTT.

This CDR3 is CSAGSGAGNTIYF. The DNA of the CDR3 is TGCAGCGCCGGGTCAGGGGCTGGAAACACCATATATTTT. The V gene is TRBV29-1, the J gene TRBJ1-3, with a possible D match to TRBD1 (6 bases). The V end was cut by 7 bases, the J end by 2 bases, with 12 bases between. CDR1 is SQVTM, CDR2 ANQGSEA, per germline. The CDR3 has 13 amino acids.

The chain joins TRBV25-1 to TRBJ1-4, with D unclear. Germline V gene sequence: CDR1 MGHDK, CDR2 SYGVNS. The V gene lost 1 base and the J gene lost 7 bases, with 19 bases spanning the gap. This CDR3 is 17 amino acids long. The chain's CDR3 is CASSESGWAPVGEKLFF. The CDR3 nucleotides read TGTGCCAGCAGTGAATCTGGTTGGGCCCCCGTTGGTGAAAAACTGTTTTTT.